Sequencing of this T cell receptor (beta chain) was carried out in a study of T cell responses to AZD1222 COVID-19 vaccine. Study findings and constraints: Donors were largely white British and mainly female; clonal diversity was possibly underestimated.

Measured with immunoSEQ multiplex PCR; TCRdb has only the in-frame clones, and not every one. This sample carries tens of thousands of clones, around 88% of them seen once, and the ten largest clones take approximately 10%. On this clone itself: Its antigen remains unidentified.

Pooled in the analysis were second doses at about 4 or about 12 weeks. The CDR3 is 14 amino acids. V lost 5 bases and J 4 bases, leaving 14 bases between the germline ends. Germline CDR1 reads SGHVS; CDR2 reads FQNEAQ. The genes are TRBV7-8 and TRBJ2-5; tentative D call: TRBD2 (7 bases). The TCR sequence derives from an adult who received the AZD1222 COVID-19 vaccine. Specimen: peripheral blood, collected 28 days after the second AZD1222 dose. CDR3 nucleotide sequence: TGTGCCAGCAGCCGAGCTGGGGGGGCAGAGACCCAGTACTTC. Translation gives CASSRAGGAETQYF.